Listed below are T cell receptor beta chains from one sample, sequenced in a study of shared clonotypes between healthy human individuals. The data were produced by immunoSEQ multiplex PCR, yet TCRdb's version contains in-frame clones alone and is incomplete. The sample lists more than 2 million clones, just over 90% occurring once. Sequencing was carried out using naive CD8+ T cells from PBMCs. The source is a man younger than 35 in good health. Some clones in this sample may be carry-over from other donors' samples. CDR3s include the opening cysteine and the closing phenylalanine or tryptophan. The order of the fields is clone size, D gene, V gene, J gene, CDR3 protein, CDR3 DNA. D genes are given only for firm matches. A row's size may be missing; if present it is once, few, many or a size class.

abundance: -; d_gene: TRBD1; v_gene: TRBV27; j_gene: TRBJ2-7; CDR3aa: CASSGTGGHEQYF; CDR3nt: TGTGCCAGCTCCGGGACAGGGGGACACGAGCAGTACTTC
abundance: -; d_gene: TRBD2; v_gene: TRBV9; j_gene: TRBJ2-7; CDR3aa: CASSVASGNSYEQYF; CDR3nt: TGTGCCAGCAGCGTAGCTAGCGGGAACTCCTACGAGCAGTACTTC
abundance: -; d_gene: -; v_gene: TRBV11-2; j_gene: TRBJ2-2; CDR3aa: CASSSRGASDTGELFF; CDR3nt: TGTGCCAGCAGCTCCCGAGGGGCCTCGGACACCGGGGAGCTGTTTTTT
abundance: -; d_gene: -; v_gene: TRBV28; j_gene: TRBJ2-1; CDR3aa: CASSLTDSYNEQFF; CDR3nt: TGTGCCAGCAGCCTTACGGACTCCTACAATGAGCAGTTCTTC
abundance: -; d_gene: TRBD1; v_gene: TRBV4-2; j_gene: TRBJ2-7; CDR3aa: CASSHNRGSYEQYF; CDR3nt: TGTGCCAGCAGCCACAACAGGGGATCCTACGAGCAGTACTTC
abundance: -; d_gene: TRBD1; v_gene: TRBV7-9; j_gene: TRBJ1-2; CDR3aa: CASSLSGQGIYGYTF; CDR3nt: TGTGCCAGCAGCTTATCGGGACAGGGGATATATGGCTACACCTTC
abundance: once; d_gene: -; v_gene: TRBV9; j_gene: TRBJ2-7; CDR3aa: CASSPAGTPGYEQYF; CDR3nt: TGTGCCAGCAGCCCAGCCGGGACCCCGGGCTACGAGCAGTACTTC
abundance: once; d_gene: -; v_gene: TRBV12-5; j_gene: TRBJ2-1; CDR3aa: CASGLGGLNEQFF; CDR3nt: TGTGCTAGTGGTTTGGGCGGGTTGAATGAGCAGTTCTTC
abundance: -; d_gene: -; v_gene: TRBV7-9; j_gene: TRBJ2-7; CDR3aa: CAIGVELYEQYF; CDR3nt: TGTGCCATCGGCGTGGAGTTATACGAGCAGTACTTC
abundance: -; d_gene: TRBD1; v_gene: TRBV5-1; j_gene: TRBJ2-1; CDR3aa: CASSLGQGFYNEQFF; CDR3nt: TGCGCCAGCAGCCTGGGACAGGGGTTTTACAATGAGCAGTTCTTC
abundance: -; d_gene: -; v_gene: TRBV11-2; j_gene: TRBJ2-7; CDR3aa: CASSPRTTPSYEQYF; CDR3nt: TGTGCCAGCAGCCCCCGGACTACCCCCTCCTACGAGCAGTACTTC
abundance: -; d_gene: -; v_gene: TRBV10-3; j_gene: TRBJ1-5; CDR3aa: CAISDGGLYSNQPQHF; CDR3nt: TGTGCCATCAGTGATGGTGGCCTCTATAGCAATCAGCCCCAGCATTTT
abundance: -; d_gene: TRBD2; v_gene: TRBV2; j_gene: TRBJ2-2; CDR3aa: CASKKTSGRVANTGELFF; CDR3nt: TGTGCCAGCAAAAAGACTAGCGGGAGGGTAGCGAACACCGGGGAGCTGTTTTTT
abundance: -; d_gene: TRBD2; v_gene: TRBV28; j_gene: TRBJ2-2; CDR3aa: CASSPGLAGETGELFF; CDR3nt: TGTGCCAGCAGCCCGGGACTAGCGGGAGAAACCGGGGAGCTGTTTTTT
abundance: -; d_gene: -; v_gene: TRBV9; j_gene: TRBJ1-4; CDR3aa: CASSVGGPTANEKLFF; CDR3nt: TGTGCCAGCAGCGTAGGTGGTCCCACGGCTAATGAAAAACTGTTTTTT
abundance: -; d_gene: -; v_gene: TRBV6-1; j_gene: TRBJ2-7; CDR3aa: CASSEGDGGPYEQYF; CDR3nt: TGTGCCAGCAGCGAAGGGGACGGAGGACCCTACGAGCAGTACTTC
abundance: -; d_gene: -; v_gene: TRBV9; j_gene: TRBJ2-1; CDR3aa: CASSVEGEDEQFF; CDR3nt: TGTGCCAGCAGCGTAGAGGGGGAGGATGAGCAGTTCTTC
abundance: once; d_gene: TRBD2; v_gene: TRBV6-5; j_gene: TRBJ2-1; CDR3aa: CASSYSGLAAYNEQFF; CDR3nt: TGTGCCAGCAGTTACTCGGGACTAGCGGCTTACAATGAGCAGTTCTTC
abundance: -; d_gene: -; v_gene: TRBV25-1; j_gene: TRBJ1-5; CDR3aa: CASSPRGSNQPQHF; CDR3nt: TGTGCCAGCTCTCCCCGGGGGAGCAATCAGCCCCAGCATTTT
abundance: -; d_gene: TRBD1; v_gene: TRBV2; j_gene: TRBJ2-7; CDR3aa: CARGEQGHYEQYF; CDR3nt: TGTGCCAGAGGGGAACAGGGGCACTACGAGCAGTACTTC
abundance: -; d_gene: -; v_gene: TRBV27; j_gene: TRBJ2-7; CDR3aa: CASSFQGPYEQYF; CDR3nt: TGTGCCAGCAGTTTTCAGGGACCCTACGAGCAGTACTTC
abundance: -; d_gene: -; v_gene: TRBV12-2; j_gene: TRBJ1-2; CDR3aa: CVSVQGGGGYTF; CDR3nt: TGTGTTTCTGTCCAGGGGGGAGGTGGCTACACCTTC
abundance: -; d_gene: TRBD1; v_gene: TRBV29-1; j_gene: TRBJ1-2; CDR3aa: CSVEDPGGGYGYTF; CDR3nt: TGCAGCGTTGAAGATCCAGGGGGAGGCTATGGCTACACCTTC
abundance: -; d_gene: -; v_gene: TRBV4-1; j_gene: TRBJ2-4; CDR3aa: CASSQVGHDIQYF; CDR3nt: TGCGCCAGCAGCCAAGTGGGCCATGACATTCAGTACTTC
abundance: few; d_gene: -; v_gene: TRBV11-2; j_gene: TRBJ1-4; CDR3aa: CASSLVPVDEKLFF; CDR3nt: TGTGCCAGCAGCTTAGTGCCCGTGGATGAAAAACTGTTTTTT
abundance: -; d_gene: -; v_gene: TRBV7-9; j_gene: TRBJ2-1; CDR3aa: CASSPKAPGAYNEQFF; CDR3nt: TGTGCCAGCAGCCCGAAGGCTCCTGGGGCATACAATGAGCAGTTCTTC
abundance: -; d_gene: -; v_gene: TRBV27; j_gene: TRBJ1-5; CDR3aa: CASSPGTAGNQPQHF; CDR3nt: TGTGCCAGCAGTCCTGGGACGGCTGGCAATCAGCCCCAGCATTTT
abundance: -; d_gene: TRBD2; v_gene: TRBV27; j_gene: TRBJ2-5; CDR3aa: CASSLGSGIETQYF; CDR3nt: TGTGCCAGCAGTTTAGGTAGCGGGATCGAGACCCAGTACTTC
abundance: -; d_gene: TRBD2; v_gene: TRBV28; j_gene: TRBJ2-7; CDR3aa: CASRPSGGSYEQYF; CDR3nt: TGTGCCAGCCGTCCTAGCGGGGGCTCCTACGAGCAGTACTTC
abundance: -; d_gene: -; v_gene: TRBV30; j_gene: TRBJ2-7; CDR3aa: CAWSGARVFYEQYF; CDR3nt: TGTGCCTGGAGTGGGGCACGAGTCTTCTACGAGCAGTACTTC
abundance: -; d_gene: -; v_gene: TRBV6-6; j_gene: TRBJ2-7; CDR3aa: CASRHEAGLHEQYF; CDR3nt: TGTGCCAGCAGGCACGAGGCGGGTCTCCACGAGCAGTACTTC
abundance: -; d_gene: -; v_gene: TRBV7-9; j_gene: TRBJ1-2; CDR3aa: CASSLPLPGRQEGYTF; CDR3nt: TGTGCCAGCAGCTTACCGTTGCCAGGGAGGCAGGAAGGCTACACCTTC
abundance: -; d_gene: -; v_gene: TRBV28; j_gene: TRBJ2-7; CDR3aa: CASSSLNYEQYF; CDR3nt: TGTGCCAGCAGTTCCCTAAACTACGAGCAGTACTTC
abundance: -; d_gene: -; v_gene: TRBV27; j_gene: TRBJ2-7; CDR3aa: CASSLRGVESYEQYF; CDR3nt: TGTGCCAGCAGTTTAAGAGGAGTAGAGTCCTACGAGCAGTACTTC
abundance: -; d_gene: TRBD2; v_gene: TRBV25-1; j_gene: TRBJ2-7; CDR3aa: CASSESGRAEQYF; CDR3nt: TGTGCCAGCAGTGAATCGGGGAGGGCCGAGCAGTACTTC
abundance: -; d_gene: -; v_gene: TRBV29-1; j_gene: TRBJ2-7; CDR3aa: CSVEIPSGWTSVGEQYF; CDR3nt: TGCAGCGTTGAAATTCCGAGCGGTTGGACATCGGTAGGGGAGCAGTACTTC
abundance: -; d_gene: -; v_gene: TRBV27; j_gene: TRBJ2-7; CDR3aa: CASGVITGEQYF; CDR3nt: TGTGCCAGCGGGGTTATTACGGGCGAGCAGTACTTC
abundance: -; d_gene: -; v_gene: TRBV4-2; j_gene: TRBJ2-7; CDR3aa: CASSQVGFGGEQYF; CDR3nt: TGTGCCAGCAGCCAAGTGGGGTTCGGGGGCGAGCAGTACTTC
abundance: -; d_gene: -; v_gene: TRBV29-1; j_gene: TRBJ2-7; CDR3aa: CSVVGVFREQYF; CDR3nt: TGCAGCGTTGTTGGGGTGTTCCGCGAGCAGTACTTC
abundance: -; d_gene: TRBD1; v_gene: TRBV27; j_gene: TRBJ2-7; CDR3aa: CASRWQGAPYEQYF; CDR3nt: TGTGCCAGCAGGTGGCAGGGGGCACCCTACGAGCAGTACTTC